This TCR beta chain was sequenced during a study of cytomegalovirus exposure and HLA in healthy donors. The germline V gene has CDR1 LNHDA and CDR2 SQIVND (reference sequence). The CDR3 runs 12 residues. The PCR ran on 60 Vbeta and 13 Jbeta primers. TCRdb keeps only in-frame clones here, not all; method: immunoSEQ multiplex PCR. The sample contains approximately 150,000 clones, roughly 80% of which appear only once. The study's findings and limits: Reports state that TCR beta sequences accurately predicted most subjects' HLA-A and HLA-B alleles.

Comments on this clone: No antigen is known for it.

The clonotype was recovered from a woman aged 35 to 49 in good health and CMV-seropositive. This chain uses TRBV19 with TRBJ2-5; 12 bases agree with TRBD2. Sequencing was done on a sample of PBMCs. This CDR3 is CVTSGSSETQYF. Written as DNA, the CDR3 is TGTGTGACTAGCGGGAGCAGCGAGACCCAGTACTTC.